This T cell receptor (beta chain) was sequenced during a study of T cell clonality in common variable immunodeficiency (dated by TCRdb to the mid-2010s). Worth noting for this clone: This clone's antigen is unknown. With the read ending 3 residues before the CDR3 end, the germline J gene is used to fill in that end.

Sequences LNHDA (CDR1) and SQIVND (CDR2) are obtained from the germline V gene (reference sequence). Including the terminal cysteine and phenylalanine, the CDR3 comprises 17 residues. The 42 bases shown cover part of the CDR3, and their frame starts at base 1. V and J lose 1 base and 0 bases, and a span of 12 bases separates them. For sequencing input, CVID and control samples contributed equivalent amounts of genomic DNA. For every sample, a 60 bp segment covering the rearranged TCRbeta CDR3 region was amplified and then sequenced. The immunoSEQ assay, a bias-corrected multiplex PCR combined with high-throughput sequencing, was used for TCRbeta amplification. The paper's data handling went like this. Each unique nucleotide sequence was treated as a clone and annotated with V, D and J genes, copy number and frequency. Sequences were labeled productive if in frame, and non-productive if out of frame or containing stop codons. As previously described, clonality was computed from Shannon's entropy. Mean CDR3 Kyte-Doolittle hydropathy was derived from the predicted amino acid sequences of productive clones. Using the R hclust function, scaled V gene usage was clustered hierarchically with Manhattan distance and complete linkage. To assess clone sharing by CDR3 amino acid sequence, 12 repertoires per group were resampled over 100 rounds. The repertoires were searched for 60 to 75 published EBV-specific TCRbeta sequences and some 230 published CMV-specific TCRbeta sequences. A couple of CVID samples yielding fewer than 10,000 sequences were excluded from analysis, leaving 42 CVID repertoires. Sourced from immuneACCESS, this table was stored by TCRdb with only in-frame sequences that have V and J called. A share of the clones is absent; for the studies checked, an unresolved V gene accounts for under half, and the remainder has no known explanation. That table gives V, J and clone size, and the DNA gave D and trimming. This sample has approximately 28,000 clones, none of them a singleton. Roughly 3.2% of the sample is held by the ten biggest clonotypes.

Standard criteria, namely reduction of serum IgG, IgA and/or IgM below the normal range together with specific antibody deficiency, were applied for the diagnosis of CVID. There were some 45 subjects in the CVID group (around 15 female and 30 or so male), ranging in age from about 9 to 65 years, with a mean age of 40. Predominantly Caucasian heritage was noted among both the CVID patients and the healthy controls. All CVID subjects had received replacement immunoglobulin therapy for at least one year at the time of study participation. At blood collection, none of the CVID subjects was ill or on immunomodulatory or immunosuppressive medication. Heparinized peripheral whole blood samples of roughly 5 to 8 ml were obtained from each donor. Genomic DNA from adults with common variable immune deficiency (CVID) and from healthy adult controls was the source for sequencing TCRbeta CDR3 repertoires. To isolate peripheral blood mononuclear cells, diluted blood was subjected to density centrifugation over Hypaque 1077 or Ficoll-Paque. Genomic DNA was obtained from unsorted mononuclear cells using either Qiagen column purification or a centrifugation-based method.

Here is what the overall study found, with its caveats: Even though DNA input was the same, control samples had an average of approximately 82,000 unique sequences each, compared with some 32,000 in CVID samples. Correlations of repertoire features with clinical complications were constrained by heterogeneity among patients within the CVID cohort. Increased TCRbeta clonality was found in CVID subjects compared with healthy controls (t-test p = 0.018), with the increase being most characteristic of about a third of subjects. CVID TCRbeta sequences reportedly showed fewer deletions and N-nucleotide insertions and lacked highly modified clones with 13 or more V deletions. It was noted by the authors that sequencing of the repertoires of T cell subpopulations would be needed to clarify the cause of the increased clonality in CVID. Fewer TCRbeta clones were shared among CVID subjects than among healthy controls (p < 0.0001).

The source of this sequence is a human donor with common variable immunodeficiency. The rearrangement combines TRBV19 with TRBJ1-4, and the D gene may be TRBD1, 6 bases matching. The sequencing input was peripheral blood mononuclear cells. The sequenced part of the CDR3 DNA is TGTGCCAGTAGTATAGCCTTCTGGACAGCAACTAATGAAAAA. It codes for CASSIAFWTATNEK. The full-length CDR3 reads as CASSIAFWTATNEKLFF.